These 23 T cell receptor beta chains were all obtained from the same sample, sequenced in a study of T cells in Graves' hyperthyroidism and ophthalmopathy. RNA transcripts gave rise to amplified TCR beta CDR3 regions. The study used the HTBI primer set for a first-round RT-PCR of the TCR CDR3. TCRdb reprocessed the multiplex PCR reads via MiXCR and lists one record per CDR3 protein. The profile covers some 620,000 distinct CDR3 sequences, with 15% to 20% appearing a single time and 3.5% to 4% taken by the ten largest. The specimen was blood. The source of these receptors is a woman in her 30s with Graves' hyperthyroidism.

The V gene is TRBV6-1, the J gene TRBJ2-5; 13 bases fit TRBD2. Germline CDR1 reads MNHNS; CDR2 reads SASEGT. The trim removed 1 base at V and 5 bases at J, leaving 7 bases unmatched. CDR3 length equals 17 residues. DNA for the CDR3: TGTGCCAGCAGTGAAGAACTAGCGGGAGGGCCAGAGGAGACCCAGTACTTC. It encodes CASSEELAGGPEETQYF.

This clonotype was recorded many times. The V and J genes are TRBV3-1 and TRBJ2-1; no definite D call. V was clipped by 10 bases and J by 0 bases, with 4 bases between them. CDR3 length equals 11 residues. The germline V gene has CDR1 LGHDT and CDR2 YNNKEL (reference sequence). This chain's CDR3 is CATLSYNEQFF. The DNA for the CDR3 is TGTGCCACTCTCTCCTACAATGAGCAGTTCTTC.

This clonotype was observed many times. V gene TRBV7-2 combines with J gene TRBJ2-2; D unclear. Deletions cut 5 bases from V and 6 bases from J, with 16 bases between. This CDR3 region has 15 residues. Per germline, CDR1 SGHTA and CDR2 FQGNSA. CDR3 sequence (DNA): TGTGCCAGCAGCATCTATGCCCCTAGGTCCGGGGAGCTGTTTTTT. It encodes CASSIYAPRSGELFF.

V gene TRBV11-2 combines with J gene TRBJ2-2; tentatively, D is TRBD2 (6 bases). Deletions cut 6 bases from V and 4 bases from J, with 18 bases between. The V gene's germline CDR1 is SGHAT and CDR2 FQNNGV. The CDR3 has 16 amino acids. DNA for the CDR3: TGTGCCAGCAGGGACGGGACTTCAAGGTCCACCGGGGAGCTGTTTTTT. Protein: CASRDGTSRSTGELFF.

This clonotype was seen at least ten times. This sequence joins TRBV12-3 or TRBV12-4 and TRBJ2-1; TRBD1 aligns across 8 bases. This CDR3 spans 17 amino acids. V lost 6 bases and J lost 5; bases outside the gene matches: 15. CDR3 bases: TGTGCCAGCAGCCGCACCAACAGGGGGGTTAAGCACAATGAGCAGTTCTTC. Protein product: CASSRTNRGVKHNEQFF.

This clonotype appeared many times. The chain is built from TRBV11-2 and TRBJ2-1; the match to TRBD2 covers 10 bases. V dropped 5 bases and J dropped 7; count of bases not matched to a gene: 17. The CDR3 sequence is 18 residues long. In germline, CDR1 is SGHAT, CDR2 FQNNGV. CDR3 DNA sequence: TGTGCCAGCAGCCCGATTAGCGGGAGGACCATGTGGAGGAATGAGCAGTTCTTC. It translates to CASSPISGRTMWRNEQFF. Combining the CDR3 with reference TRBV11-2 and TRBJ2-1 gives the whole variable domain EAGVAQSPRYKIIEKRQSVAFWCNPISGHATLYWYQQILGQGPKLLIQFQNNGVVDDSQLPKDRFSAERLKGVDSTLKIQPAKLEDSAVYLCASSPISGRTMWRNEQFFGPGTRLTVL.

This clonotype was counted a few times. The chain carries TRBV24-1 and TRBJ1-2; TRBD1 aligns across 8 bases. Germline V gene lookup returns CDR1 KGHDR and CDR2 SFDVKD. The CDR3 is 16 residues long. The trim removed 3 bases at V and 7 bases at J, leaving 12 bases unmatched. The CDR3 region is CATSDPGQGASAGYTF. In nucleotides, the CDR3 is TGTGCCACCAGTGATCCAGGCCAGGGGGCGTCGGCTGGCTACACCTTC.

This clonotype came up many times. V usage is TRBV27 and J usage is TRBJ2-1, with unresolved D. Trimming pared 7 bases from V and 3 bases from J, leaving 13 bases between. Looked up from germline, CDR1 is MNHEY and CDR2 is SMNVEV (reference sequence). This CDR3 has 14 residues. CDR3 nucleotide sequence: TGTGCCAGCACATCGCCCGCAGTCTACAATGAGCAGTTCTTC. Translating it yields CASTSPAVYNEQFF.

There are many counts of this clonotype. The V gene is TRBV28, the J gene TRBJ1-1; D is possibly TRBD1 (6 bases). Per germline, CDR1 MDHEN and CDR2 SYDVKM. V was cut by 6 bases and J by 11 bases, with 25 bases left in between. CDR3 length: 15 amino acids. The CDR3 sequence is CASSLSRGGEDRAFF. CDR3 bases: TGTGCCAGCAGCCTATCGAGGGGGGGCGAGGACCGGGCTTTCTTT.

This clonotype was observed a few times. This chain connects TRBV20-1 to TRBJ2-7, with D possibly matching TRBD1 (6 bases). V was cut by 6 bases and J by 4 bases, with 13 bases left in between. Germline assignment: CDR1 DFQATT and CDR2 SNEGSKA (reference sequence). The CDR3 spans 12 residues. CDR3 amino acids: CSAARDIYEQYF. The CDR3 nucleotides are TGCAGTGCAGCCCGGGACATTTACGAGCAGTACTTC.

The chain's CDR3 is CASSPRQDQTGELFF. The CDR3 coding sequence is TGTGCCAGCTCACCGCGACAGGACCAGACCGGGGAGCTGTTTTTT. J is TRBJ2-2 and V is TRBV18; a possible D gene is TRBD1 (6 bases). This CDR3 contains 15 residues. The V and J ends lost 3 bases and 5 bases respectively, with 13 bases between them. Germline V gives CDR1 KGHSH, CDR2 LQKENI.

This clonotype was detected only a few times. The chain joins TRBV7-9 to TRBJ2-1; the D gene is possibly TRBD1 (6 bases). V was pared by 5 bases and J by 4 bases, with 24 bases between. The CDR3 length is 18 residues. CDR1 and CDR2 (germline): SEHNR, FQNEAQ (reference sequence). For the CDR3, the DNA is TGTGCCAGCAGCCCCGATATGAGTGGCAGGGGCATTTACAATGAGCAGTTCTTC. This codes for CASSPDMSGRGIYNEQFF. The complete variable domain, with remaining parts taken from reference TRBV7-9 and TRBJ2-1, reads DTGVSQNPRHKITKRGQNVTFRCDPISEHNRLYWYRQTLGQGPEFLTYFQNEAQLEKSRLLSDRFSAERPKGSFSTLEIQRTEQGDSAMYLCASSPDMSGRGIYNEQFFGPGTRLTVL.

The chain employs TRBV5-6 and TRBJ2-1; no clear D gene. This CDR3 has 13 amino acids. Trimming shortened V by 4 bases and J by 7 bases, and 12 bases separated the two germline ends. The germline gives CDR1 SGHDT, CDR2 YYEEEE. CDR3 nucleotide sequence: TGTGCCAGCAGCCCCGGGTGGTGGAATGAGCAGTTCTTC. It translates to CASSPGWWNEQFF. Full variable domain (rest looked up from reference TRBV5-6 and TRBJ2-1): DAGVTQSPTHLIKTRGQQVTLRCSPKSGHDTVSWYQQALGQGPQFIFQYYEEEERQRGNFPDRFSGHQFPNYSSELNVNALLLGDSALYLCASSPGWWNEQFFGPGTRLTVL.

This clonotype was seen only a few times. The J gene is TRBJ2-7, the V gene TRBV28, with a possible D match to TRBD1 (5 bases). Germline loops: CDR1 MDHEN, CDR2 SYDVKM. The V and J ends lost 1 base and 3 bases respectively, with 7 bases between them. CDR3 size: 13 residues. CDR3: CASSLFDSYEQYF. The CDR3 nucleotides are TGTGCCAGCAGTTTATTTGACAGCTACGAGCAGTACTTC.

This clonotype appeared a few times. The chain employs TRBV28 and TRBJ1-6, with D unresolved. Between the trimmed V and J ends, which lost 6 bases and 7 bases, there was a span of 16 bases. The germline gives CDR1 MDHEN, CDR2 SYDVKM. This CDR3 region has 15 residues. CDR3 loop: CASRLGWPENSPLHF. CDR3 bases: TGTGCCAGCAGATTGGGGTGGCCCGAAAATTCACCCCTCCACTTT.

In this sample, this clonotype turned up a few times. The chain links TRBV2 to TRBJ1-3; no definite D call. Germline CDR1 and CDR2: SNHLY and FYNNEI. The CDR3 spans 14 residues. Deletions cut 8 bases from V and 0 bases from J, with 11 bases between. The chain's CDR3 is CASRSGNSGNTIYF. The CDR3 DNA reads TGTGCCAGCCGGAGCGGAAACTCTGGAAACACCATATATTTT.

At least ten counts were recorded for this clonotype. The DNA for the CDR3 is TGTGCCAGCTCACGGGACAGGGGGCACTACGAGCAGTACTTC. Translating it yields CASSRDRGHYEQYF. V is TRBV18 and J is TRBJ2-7; 12 bases agree with TRBD1. CDR1 KGHSH and CDR2 LQKENI come from the germline V gene. The CDR3 is 14 amino acids. V trimming: 4 bases; J trimming: 3 bases; junction bases outside the gene matches: 1.

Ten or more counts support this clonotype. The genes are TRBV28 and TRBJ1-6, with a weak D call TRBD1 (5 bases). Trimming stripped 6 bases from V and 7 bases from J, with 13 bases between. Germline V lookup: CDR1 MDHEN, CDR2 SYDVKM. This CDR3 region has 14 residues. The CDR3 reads CASRLGVGNSPLHF. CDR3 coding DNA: TGTGCCAGCAGACTAGGGGTGGGGAATTCACCCCTCCACTTT.

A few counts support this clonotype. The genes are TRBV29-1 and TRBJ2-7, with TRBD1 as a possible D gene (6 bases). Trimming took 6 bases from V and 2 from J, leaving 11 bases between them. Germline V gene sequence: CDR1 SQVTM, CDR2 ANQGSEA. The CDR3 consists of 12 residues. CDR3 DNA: TGCAGCGTGCGACAGGTTGCCTACGAGCAGTACTTC. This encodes CSVRQVAYEQYF.

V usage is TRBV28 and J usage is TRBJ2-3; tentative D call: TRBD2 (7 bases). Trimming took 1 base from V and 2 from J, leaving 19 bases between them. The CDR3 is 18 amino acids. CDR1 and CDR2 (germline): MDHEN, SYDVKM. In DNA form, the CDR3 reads TGTGCCAGCAGTTTATATTCGGGGGCTAGCGGAATCACAGATACGCAGTATTTT. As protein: CASSLYSGASGITDTQYF.

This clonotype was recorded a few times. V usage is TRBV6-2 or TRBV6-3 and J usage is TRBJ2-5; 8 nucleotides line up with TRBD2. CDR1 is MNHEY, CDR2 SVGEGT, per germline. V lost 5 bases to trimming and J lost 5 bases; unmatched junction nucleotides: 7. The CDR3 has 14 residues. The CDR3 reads CASSPRGAQETQYF. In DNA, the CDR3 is TGTGCCAGCAGTCCGCGGGGGGCGCAGGAGACCCAGTACTTC.

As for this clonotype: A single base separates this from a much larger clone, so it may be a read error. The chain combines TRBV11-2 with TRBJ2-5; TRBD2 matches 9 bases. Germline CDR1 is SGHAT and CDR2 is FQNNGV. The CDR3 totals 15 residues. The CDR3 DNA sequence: TGTGTCAGCAGCCTGATAGCGGGAGCCCAAGAGACCCAGTACTTC. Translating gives CVSSLIAGAQETQYF.

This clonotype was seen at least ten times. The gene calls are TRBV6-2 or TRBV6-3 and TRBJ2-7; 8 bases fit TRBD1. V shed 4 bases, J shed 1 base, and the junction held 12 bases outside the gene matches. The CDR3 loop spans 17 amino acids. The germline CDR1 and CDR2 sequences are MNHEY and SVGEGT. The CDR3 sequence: CASSSSEVRGLSYEQYF. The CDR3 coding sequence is TGTGCCAGCAGTTCATCAGAAGTCAGGGGGCTATCCTACGAGCAGTACTTC.